The 17 T cell receptor beta chains reported below all come from one sample, sequenced in a study of T cells in localized non-small cell lung cancer. Sequenced by immunoSEQ multiplex PCR; TCRdb stores in-frame clones only, minus some. The data hold roughly 70,000 clones, with 80% to 90% observed a single time. The sample was peripheral blood, taken before any cancer treatment. All receptors derive from a male donor aged 60 or older with stage III squamous cell lung carcinoma.

The chain combines TRBV28 with TRBJ1-1; no clear D. The CDR3 totals 14 residues. V shed 4 bases and J shed 3 bases, with 12 bases lying between them. The germline V gene has CDR1 MDHEN and CDR2 SYDVKM. The CDR3 spells CASSSWGRDTEAFF. Written as DNA, the CDR3 is TGTGCCAGCAGTTCTTGGGGTCGGGACACTGAAGCTTTCTTT.

V and J are TRBV5-1 and TRBJ2-2, with D possibly TRBD2 on 5 matching bases. CDR3 length: 14 amino acids. Trimming left V 0 bases short and J 5 bases short, with 8 bases between. Per germline, CDR1 SGHRS and CDR2 YFSETQ. The CDR3: CASSLDPGTGELFF. DNA for the CDR3: TGCGCCAGCAGCTTGGACCCGGGGACCGGGGAGCTGTTTTTT.

The chain combines TRBV30 with TRBJ1-2, with a tentative D call TRBD1 (6 bases). Germline V gives CDR1 GTSNPN, CDR2 SVGIG (reference sequence). V shed 2 bases and J shed 5 bases, with 15 bases lying between them. The CDR3 consists of 14 residues. The CDR3 spells CAWSLKGVRYGYTF. The CDR3 DNA sequence: TGTGCCTGGAGTCTTAAGGGGGTTCGGTATGGCTACACCTTC.

V gene TRBV4-1 combines with J gene TRBJ1-5, with D perhaps matching TRBD1 (5 bases). The CDR3 totals 15 residues. V lost 0 bases and J lost 6, with 12 bases in between. CDR1 is MGHRA, CDR2 YSYEKL, per germline. The CDR3, as DNA: TGCGCCAGCAGCCAAGATCCCCCGGGGCCTCAGCCCCAGCATTTT. Translating gives CASSQDPPGPQPQHF.

The chain links TRBV10-3 to TRBJ2-3; D is possibly TRBD1 (5 bases). Trimming removed 4 bases at V and 3 bases at J, with 14 bases between. Per germline, CDR1 ENHRY and CDR2 SYGVKD. The CDR3 contains 15 residues. The CDR3 reads CAISVKVPGTDTQYF. The CDR3 coding sequence is TGTGCCATCAGTGTGAAGGTCCCAGGGACAGATACGCAGTATTTT.

The chain uses TRBV6-1 and TRBJ2-2; D not certain. The CDR3 consists of 15 residues. Trimming removed 2 bases from V and 0 bases from J, with 7 bases in between. Germline values: CDR1 MNHNS, CDR2 SASEGT. CDR3 coding DNA: TGTGCCAGCAGTGAACATTCCCCGAACACCGGGGAGCTGTTTTTT. Translation: CASSEHSPNTGELFF.

The table lists this clone with a few counts. This chain joins TRBV7-6 and TRBJ2-1; TRBD1 aligns across 8 bases. The CDR3 spans 15 residues. The J segment lost 2 bases and the V segment lost 2 bases, leaving 2 bases of the junction unmatched. The V gene's germline CDR1 is SGHVS and CDR2 FNYEAQ. For the CDR3, the DNA is TGTGCCAGCAGCTTACTACAGGGGGCCTACAATGAGCAGTTCTTC. This sequence encodes CASSLLQGAYNEQFF.

V usage is TRBV5-4 and J usage is TRBJ1-1; TRBD1 aligns across 8 bases. CDR3 length equals 14 residues. The germline gives CDR1 SGHNT, CDR2 YYREEE (reference sequence). The J segment lost 2 bases and the V segment lost 4 bases, leaving 4 bases of the junction unmatched. CDR3 DNA: TGTGCCAGCAGCCCGGGACAGGTAAACACTGAAGCTTTCTTT. Amino acid sequence: CASSPGQVNTEAFF.

The chain employs TRBV6-1 and TRBJ2-5; D might be TRBD1 or TRBD2, each matching 5 bases. The CDR3 spans 15 residues. Germline V gene sequence: CDR1 MNHNS, CDR2 SASEGT. Trimming cost V 0 bases and J 5 bases, with 13 bases left between them. The CDR3: CASSEAGAGEETQYF. The CDR3, as DNA: TGTGCCAGCAGTGAAGCAGGGGCCGGGGAGGAGACCCAGTACTTC.

The chain carries TRBV11-1 and TRBJ2-1; D may be TRBD2 (6 bases). In germline, CDR1 is SGHAT, CDR2 FQDESV (reference sequence). The V gene lost 5 bases and the J gene lost 7 bases, with 21 bases spanning the gap. This CDR3 spans 16 amino acids. This CDR3 is CASSPRRLLAVNEQFF. The CDR3 DNA sequence: TGTGCCAGCAGCCCCAGGCGTCTACTAGCAGTAAATGAGCAGTTCTTC.

This sequence joins TRBV7-2 and TRBJ1-2; possibly TRBD1 for D (6 bases). Germline-derived CDR1 and CDR2 are SGHTA and FQGNSA. Trimming stripped 1 base from V and 2 bases from J, with 11 bases between. The CDR3 length is 15 residues. The DNA for the CDR3 is TGTGCCAGCAGCTTAGGCGCAGGGGAGAACTATGGCTACACCTTC. This codes for CASSLGAGENYGYTF.

The chain employs TRBV5-1 and TRBJ1-1; 9 nucleotides line up with TRBD1. Per germline, CDR1 SGHRS and CDR2 YFSETQ. There are 16 residues in the CDR3. V lost 3 bases and J lost 6; bases outside the gene matches: 12. This CDR3 is CASSWTPQGARAEAFF. DNA for the CDR3: TGCGCCAGCAGCTGGACCCCACAGGGGGCAAGGGCTGAAGCTTTCTTT.

The V and J genes are TRBV7-8 and TRBJ2-7; D remains unclear. Germline loops: CDR1 SGHVS, CDR2 FQNEAQ. Trimming cost V 3 bases and J 0 bases, with 9 bases left between them. The CDR3 has 14 amino acids. Here the CDR3 reads CASSFDTSSYEQYF. DNA for the CDR3: TGTGCCAGCAGCTTCGATACGAGCTCCTACGAGCAGTACTTC.

The chain links TRBV25-1 to TRBJ1-6, with D possibly TRBD1 on 6 matching bases. V lost 2 bases to trimming and J lost 2 bases, with 10 bases between them. The CDR3 is 16 residues long. Germline V gene sequence: CDR1 MGHDK, CDR2 SYGVNS. The CDR3 loop reads CASSEAGGPYNSPLHF. In DNA, the CDR3 is TGTGCCAGCAGTGAAGCGGGGGGCCCCTATAATTCACCCCTCCACTTT.

This sequence joins TRBV12-5 and TRBJ1-1; no definite D call. With 5 bases removed from V and 6 bases from J, the gap between germline ends came to 16 bases. The germline V gene encodes CDR1 LGHNT and CDR2 FRNRAP. CDR3 length: 14 amino acids. This chain's CDR3 is CASGLDGLPPEAFF. The CDR3 DNA follows: TGTGCTAGTGGTCTTGACGGCCTCCCACCTGAAGCTTTCTTT.

The V call is TRBV29-1, the J call TRBJ2-2; D is uncertain. CDR3 size: 13 residues. From germline, CDR1 is SQVTM and CDR2 ANQGSEA. The V end was cut by 4 bases, the J end by 4 bases, with 10 bases between. The CDR3 sequence is CSVVGLGTGELFF. The DNA for the CDR3 is TGCAGCGTTGTGGGCCTGGGCACCGGGGAGCTGTTTTTT.

This chain uses TRBV4-1 with TRBJ1-3; D is possibly TRBD1 (5 bases). Deletions cut 0 bases from V and 1 base from J, with 13 bases between. The CDR3 is 17 residues long. The V gene's germline CDR1 is MGHRA and CDR2 YSYEKL. Here the CDR3 reads CASSQDQGRLSGNTIYF. DNA of the CDR3: TGCGCCAGCAGCCAAGATCAGGGAAGGTTGTCTGGAAACACCATATATTTT.